The 22 T cell receptor beta chains given below trace back to one sample, sequenced in a study of blood T cell repertoires in COVID-19. Only in-frame clones appear in the TCRdb table, and some are missing; sequencing was by immunoSEQ multiplex PCR. The data contain 300,000 to 350,000 clones, approximately 90% of them singletons. The sample taken for sequencing was peripheral blood. The source of these receptors is an older woman with COVID-19, enrolled during active disease.

This chain connects TRBV19 to TRBJ2-1; perhaps TRBD2 as D (5 bases). The length of the CDR3 is 16 residues. Germline CDR1 reads LNHDA; CDR2 reads SQIVND (reference sequence). With 7 bases removed from V and 6 bases from J, the gap between germline ends came to 22 bases. CDR3 in amino acids: CASTLEGSRSRNEQFF. CDR3 DNA sequence: TGTGCCAGTACCCTAGAGGGATCCAGGTCCCGCAATGAGCAGTTCTTC.

This clone came up once. The chain couples TRBV28 to TRBJ2-5; TRBD1 matches at 7 bases. Trimming cost V 8 bases and J 5 bases; bases outside gene matches: 17. CDR1 and CDR2 from the germline V gene are MDHEN and SYDVKM. The CDR3 covers 16 residues. The CDR3 sequence: CASLHRENLQGETQYF. In nucleotides, the CDR3 is TGTGCCAGCCTGCACCGGGAAAATCTACAGGGGGAGACCCAGTACTTC.

The rearrangement joins TRBV7-5 to TRBJ1-4. TRBV7-5 is assigned pseudogene status. The CDR3 has 12 residues. For the CDR3, the DNA is TGTGTCGGACTGGGGGGGTACCAAAAACTGTTTTTT. Amino acids: CVGLGGYQKLFF.

The genes are TRBV6-2 or TRBV6-3 and TRBJ1-2; 8 nucleotides line up with TRBD1. There are 16 residues in the CDR3. Trimming cost V 6 bases and J 1 base; bases outside gene matches: 10. Looked up from germline, CDR1 is MNHEY and CDR2 is SVGEGT. CDR3 sequence reads: CASSETDRGFNYGYTF. The DNA for the CDR3 is TGTGCCAGCAGCGAAACCGACAGGGGATTTAACTATGGCTACACCTTC.

Note on this clone: The same CDR3 is also encoded by other DNA sequences in this sample. J is TRBJ2-3 and V is TRBV3-1 (or the pseudogene TRBV3-2); the match to TRBD2 covers 8 bases. The length of the CDR3 is 14 residues. The germline CDR1 and CDR2 sequences are LGHDT and YNNKEL (reference sequence). The V and J ends lost 1 base and 4 bases, in that order; junction bases with no gene match: 1. CDR3 residues: CASSQAGGPDTQYF. In nucleotides, the CDR3 is TGTGCCAGCAGCCAAGCGGGGGGGCCAGATACGCAGTATTTT.

The V and J genes are TRBV6-1 and TRBJ1-5; 8 bases match TRBD1. Germline CDR1 MNHNS, CDR2 SASEGT. CDR3 length: 17 residues. The trim removed 4 bases at V and 0 bases at J, leaving 8 bases unmatched. CDR3 DNA: TGTGCCAGCAGTGCCCGGACAGGGCTCAATAGCAATCAGCCCCAGCATTTT. Its protein is CASSARTGLNSNQPQHF.

The gene calls are TRBV5-6 and TRBJ2-7, with 7 nucleotides matching TRBD1. Germline V gene sequence: CDR1 SGHDT, CDR2 YYEEEE. The CDR3 runs to 17 residues. The ends lost 4 bases at V and 0 bases at J; junction bases unmatched: 13. CDR3 protein: CASSSSKLTGSSYEQYF. For the CDR3, the DNA is TGTGCCAGCAGCAGTAGCAAATTGACAGGGAGCTCCTACGAGCAGTACTTC.

V gene TRBV7-8 combines with J gene TRBJ1-5; 7 bases agree with TRBD1. Germline V gene data show CDR1 as SGHVS and CDR2 as FQNEAQ. V lost 2 bases and J lost 5; bases outside the gene matches: 6. This CDR3 has 15 amino acids. The CDR3 DNA is TGTGCCAGCAGCTTAAAGACTCAGGGGGATCAGCCCCAGCATTTT. Translating gives CASSLKTQGDQPQHF.

V and J are TRBV19 and TRBJ1-2; 7 bases map to TRBD1. CDR1 and CDR2 (germline): LNHDA, SQIVND (reference sequence). J lost 5 bases, V lost 5 bases, and 11 bases had no gene match. The CDR3 loop spans 15 amino acids. The chain's CDR3 is CASSPPGQSFYGYTF. CDR3 in DNA: TGTGCCAGTAGTCCCCCGGGACAGTCCTTTTATGGCTACACCTTC.

The chain employs TRBV9 and TRBJ2-1; 10 bases line up with TRBD2. J lost 4 bases, V lost 0 bases, and 4 bases had no gene match. This CDR3 comprises 16 residues. Germline CDR1 and CDR2: SGDLS and YYNGEE. CDR3 sequence reads: CASSVASGGKYNEQFF. CDR3 coding DNA: TGTGCCAGCAGCGTAGCTAGCGGGGGAAAATACAATGAGCAGTTCTTC.

V and J are TRBV15 and TRBJ1-1; 10 nucleotides align to TRBD1. This CDR3 has 15 amino acids. V dropped 3 bases and J dropped 1; count of bases not matched to a gene: 2. CDR1 and CDR2 (germline): LNHNV, YYDKDF (reference sequence). CDR3 region: CATSRRQGANTEAFF. DNA for the CDR3: TGTGCCACCAGCAGGCGACAGGGGGCGAACACTGAAGCTTTCTTT.

The chain joins TRBV2 to TRBJ2-1; 15 bases map to TRBD2. Trimming cost V 6 bases and J 7 bases; bases outside gene matches: 7. From germline, CDR1 is SNHLY and CDR2 FYNNEI. CDR3 length: 16 residues. CDR3 in amino acids: CASSRTGTSGGNEQFF. In DNA, the CDR3 is TGTGCCAGCAGCCGGACCGGGACTAGCGGGGGGAATGAGCAGTTCTTC.

This rearrangement joins TRBV5-5 to TRBJ2-6; a possible D gene is TRBD2 (6 bases). V was cut by 0 bases and J by 0 bases, with 19 bases left in between. Germline CDR1 SGHKS, CDR2 YYEKEE (reference sequence). The CDR3 is 20 residues long. The CDR3 sequence is CASSLVFGWGVSSGANVLTF. The CDR3 bases are TGTGCCAGCAGCTTGGTTTTTGGTTGGGGGGTAAGCTCTGGGGCCAACGTCCTGACTTTC.

The V gene is TRBV28, the J gene TRBJ2-7, with D possibly being TRBD2 (5 bases). The CDR3 length is 14 residues. V was shortened by 6 bases and J by 7 bases, with 19 bases between the two germline ends. Germline-derived CDR1 and CDR2 are MDHEN and SYDVKM. CDR3 protein: CASRVVGTPGEQYF. As DNA, the CDR3 is TGTGCCAGCAGAGTTGTGGGTACGCCGGGGGAGCAGTACTTC.

The chain joins TRBV3-1 (or the pseudogene TRBV3-2) to TRBJ2-3; no firm D call. CDR3 length equals 12 residues. Germline loops: CDR1 LGHDT, CDR2 YNNKEL (reference sequence). V lost 1 base and J lost 5, with 4 bases in between. The CDR3 DNA reads as TGTGCCAGCAGCCAAGGCGGAGATACGCAGTATTTT. Protein product: CASSQGGDTQYF.

The chain employs TRBV11-2 and TRBJ2-7; the D gene is possibly TRBD1 (6 bases). This CDR3 has 17 amino acids. Germline CDR1 SGHAT, CDR2 FQNNGV. V dropped 3 bases and J dropped 0 bases, with 18 bases sitting between them. DNA for the CDR3: TGTGCCAGCAGCTTCCTTGCGTGGGGGCCTTCCTCCTACGAGCAGTACTTC. Encoded protein: CASSFLAWGPSSYEQYF.

The chain couples TRBV9 to TRBJ1-2; 7 bases map to TRBD1. The germline gives CDR1 SGDLS, CDR2 YYNGEE. This CDR3 has 16 residues. The V gene end was trimmed by 4 bases and the J gene end by 5 bases; junction bases not matched to a gene: 14. CDR3 residues: CASSPGGLRGGYGYTF. The CDR3 DNA sequence: TGTGCCAGCAGCCCAGGGGGTTTGAGGGGAGGATATGGCTACACCTTC. Full variable domain (missing parts from reference TRBV9 and TRBJ1-2): DSGVTQTPKHLITATGQRVTLRCSPRSGDLSVYWYQQSLDQGLQFLIQYYNGEERAKGNILERFSAQQFPDLHSELNLSSLELGDSALYFCASSPGGLRGGYGYTFGSGTRLTVV.

This chain uses TRBV7-7 with TRBJ1-3; TRBD1 matches 10 bases. CDR3 length: 21 residues. Looked up from germline, CDR1 is SSHAT and CDR2 is FNYEAQ (reference sequence). The J segment lost 2 bases and the V segment lost 2 bases, leaving 18 bases of the junction unmatched. In DNA, the CDR3 is TGTGCCAGCAGCTTACTAATCCGGGGGACAGGGGTAAAGTTGCCTGGAAACACCATATATTTT. Protein: CASSLLIRGTGVKLPGNTIYF.

The chain has TRBV28 and TRBJ2-7, with 10 bases aligning to TRBD1. This CDR3 comprises 14 residues. Trimming took 6 bases from V and 1 from J; bases not matched to a gene: 3. Looked up from germline, CDR1 is MDHEN and CDR2 is SYDVKM. The DNA for the CDR3 is TGTGCCAGCAGGAGACAGGGGGCTTCCTACGAGCAGTACTTC. Its protein is CASRRQGASYEQYF.

The CDR3 sequence: CAWSRQSGEKLFF. The CDR3 DNA reads TGTGCCTGGAGTCGACAGTCTGGTGAAAAACTGTTTTTT. The chain combines TRBV30 with TRBJ1-4, with a weak D call TRBD1 (5 bases). Trimming removed 2 bases from V and 7 bases from J, with 11 bases in between. The V gene's germline CDR1 is GTSNPN and CDR2 SVGIG (reference sequence). This CDR3 is built from 13 residues.

The V gene is TRBV5-4, the J gene TRBJ1-2; TRBD1 matches at 8 bases. J gave up 3 bases and V 2 bases, and 3 bases lay outside the gene matches. The CDR3 covers 14 residues. Germline CDR1 and CDR2: SGHNT and YYREEE (reference sequence). For the CDR3, the DNA is TGTGCCAGCAGCTTAGTACAGGGGGACTATGGCTACACCTTC. This encodes CASSLVQGDYGYTF.

This chain connects TRBV10-2 to TRBJ2-3, with TRBD2 matching 10 bases. With V trimmed by 4 bases and J by 5 bases, 6 bases remained unmatched. Germline V gives CDR1 WSHSY, CDR2 SAAADI. This CDR3 comprises 15 residues. The CDR3 is CASSGGLAIIDTQYF. The DNA of the CDR3 is TGCGCCAGCAGTGGGGGACTAGCGATAATAGATACGCAGTATTTT.